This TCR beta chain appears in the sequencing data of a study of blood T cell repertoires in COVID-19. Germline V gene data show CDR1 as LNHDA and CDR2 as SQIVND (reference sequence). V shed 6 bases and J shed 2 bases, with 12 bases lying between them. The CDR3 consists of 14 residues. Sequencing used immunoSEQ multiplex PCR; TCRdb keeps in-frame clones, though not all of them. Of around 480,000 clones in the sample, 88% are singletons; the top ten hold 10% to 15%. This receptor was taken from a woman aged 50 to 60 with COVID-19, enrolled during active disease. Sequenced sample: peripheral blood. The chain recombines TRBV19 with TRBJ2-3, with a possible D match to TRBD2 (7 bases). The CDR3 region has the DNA TGTGCCAGTAGCGGGGGGCTACCCACAGATACGCAGTATTTT. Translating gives CASSGGLPTDTQYF.